The entry below describes one TCR beta chain. These data originate in a study of blood T cell repertoires in COVID-19. Original processing notes: Reference gene primer amplification gave estimated nucleated cell counts. Using immunoSEQ multiplex PCR, the repertoire was profiled, and TCRdb retains in-frame clones only, with some absent. Clone size and V and J calls were adopted from that table, with D and trimming inferred from the DNA. The top ten hold 4.1% of the sample, which has around 250,000 clones, roughly 80% seen once. Germline loops: CDR1 SGHRS, CDR2 YFSETQ. The CDR3 contains 14 residues. J was trimmed by 7 bases and V by 4 bases; bases with no gene match: 7.

This clonotype originated in a man aged 30-40 years with acute COVID-19. The sequencing input was PBMCs or T cells enriched from blood (not recorded which). The gene calls are TRBV5-1 and TRBJ1-4; 7 bases align to TRBD1. The CDR3 region is CASSLRDRSEKLFF. The CDR3 DNA is TGCGCCAGCAGCCTAAGGGACAGAAGTGAAAAACTGTTTTTT.